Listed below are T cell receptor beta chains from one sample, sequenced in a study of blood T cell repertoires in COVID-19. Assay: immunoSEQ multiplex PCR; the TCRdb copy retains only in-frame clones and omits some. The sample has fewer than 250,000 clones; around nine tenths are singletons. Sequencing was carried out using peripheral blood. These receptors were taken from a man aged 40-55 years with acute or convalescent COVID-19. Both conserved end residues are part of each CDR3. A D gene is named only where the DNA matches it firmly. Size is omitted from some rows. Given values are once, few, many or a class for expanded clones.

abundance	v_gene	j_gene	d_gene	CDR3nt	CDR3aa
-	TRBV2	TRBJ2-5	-	TGTGCCAAAAGGACAGACTCCTGGGAGACCCAGTACTTC	CAKRTDSWETQYF
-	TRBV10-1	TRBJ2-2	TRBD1	TGCGCCAGCAGTGAGTCGAACAGGGGCACCGGGGAGCTGTTTTTT	CASSESNRGTGELFF
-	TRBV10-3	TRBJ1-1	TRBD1	TGTGCCATCAGTGAGTCCAGGGACAGGGGCACTGAAGCTTTCTTT	CAISESRDRGTEAFF
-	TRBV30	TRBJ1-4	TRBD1	TGTGCCTGGTCCCAGGGGGGCCCAGTCCATGAAAAACTGTTTTTT	CAWSQGGPVHEKLFF
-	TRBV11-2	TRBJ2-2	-	TGTGCCAGCAGCTCTACCTGGGAGGACGGGGAGCTGTTTTTT	CASSSTWEDGELFF
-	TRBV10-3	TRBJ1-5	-	TGTGCCATCAGTGACATCTCGTGGCAGGCCAATCAGCCCCAGCATTTT	CAISDISWQANQPQHF
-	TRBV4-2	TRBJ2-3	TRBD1	TGTGCCAGCAGCGACAGGGGAGGAGCTCCAGATACGCAGTATTTT	CASSDRGGAPDTQYF
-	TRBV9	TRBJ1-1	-	TGTGCCAGCAGCGTAGATATAAGGGGTGAAGGGACTGAAGCTTTCTTT	CASSVDIRGEGTEAFF
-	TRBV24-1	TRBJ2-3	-	TGTGCCACCAGTGACCCCTCTAAAGATGCAGATACGCAGTATTTT	CATSDPSKDADTQYF
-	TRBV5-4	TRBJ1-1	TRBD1	TGTGCCAGCAGCTCGGGACAGGGTATGGTGAACACTGAAGCTTTCTTT	CASSSGQGMVNTEAFF
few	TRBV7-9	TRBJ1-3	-	TGTGCCAGCAGCTTAACCGGGATCTCTGGAAACACCATATATTTT	CASSLTGISGNTIYF
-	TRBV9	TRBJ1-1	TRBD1	TGTGCCAGCAGCGTATCAGGGGGCACTGAAGCTTTCTTT	CASSVSGGTEAFF
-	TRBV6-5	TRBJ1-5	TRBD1	TGTGCCAGCCGCCCGACAGGGTCGGTTCAGCCCCAGCATTTT	CASRPTGSVQPQHF
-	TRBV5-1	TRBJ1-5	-	TGCGCCAGCAGCTTGGGGAGGGATCAGCCCCAGCATTTT	CASSLGRDQPQHF
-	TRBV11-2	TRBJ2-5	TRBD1	TGTGCCAGCAGCCCAAGTAGACAGGGCCGCCCTAACCAAGAGACCCAGTACTTC	CASSPSRQGRPNQETQYF
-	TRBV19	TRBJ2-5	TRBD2	TGTGCCAGTAGTATGGGTAGCGGGGGGTACCAAGAGACCCAGTACTTC	CASSMGSGGYQETQYF
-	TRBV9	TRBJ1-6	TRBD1	TGTGCCAGCAGCGTAGGGTTGGGACAGGGTTCATCACCCCTCCACTTT	CASSVGLGQGSSPLHF
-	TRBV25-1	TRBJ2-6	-	TGTGCCAGCAGTCCCCTAGGAGGGGACTCTGGGGCCAACGTCCTGACTTTC	CASSPLGGDSGANVLTF
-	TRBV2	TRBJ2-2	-	TGTGCCAGCAGTGGGAGCCGCGGAGCGAACACCGGGGAGCTGTTTTTT	CASSGSRGANTGELFF
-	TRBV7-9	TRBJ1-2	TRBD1	TGTGCCAGCAGCCCTCCGGGACAGCGACTAGTTAGCGGCTACACCTTC	CASSPPGQRLVSGYTF
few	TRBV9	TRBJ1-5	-	TGTGCCAGCAGCGTAGGGGCAGTTAGCAATCAGCCCCAGCATTTT	CASSVGAVSNQPQHF
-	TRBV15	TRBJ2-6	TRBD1	TGTGCCACCAGCAGGCCACCCGGACAGGGGGCGTCTGGGGCCAACGTCCTGACTTTC	CATSRPPGQGASGANVLTF
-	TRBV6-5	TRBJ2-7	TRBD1	TGTGCCAGCAGTTATTCGGGGACAGGGAGAGGGTACGAGCAGTACTTC	CASSYSGTGRGYEQYF
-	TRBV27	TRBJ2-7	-	TGTGCCAGCAGTCCGACCGGGACTTCGTACTACTACGAGCAGTACTTC	CASSPTGTSYYYEQYF
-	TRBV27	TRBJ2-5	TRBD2	TGTGCCAGCACCCTTACATCTAGCGGAACTCAAGAGACCCAGTACTTC	CASTLTSSGTQETQYF
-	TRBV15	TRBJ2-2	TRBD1	TGTGCCACCAGCAGTCTACAGGGGCCCACCGGGGAGCTGTTTTTT	CATSSLQGPTGELFF
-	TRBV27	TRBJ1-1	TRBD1	TGTGCCAGCAGTCTCCCAGGGGGCAGAGCTTTCTTT	CASSLPGGRAFF
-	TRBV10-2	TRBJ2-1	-	TGCGCCAGCAGTGAACAGGTCTCTACATACAATGAGCAGTTCTTC	CASSEQVSTYNEQFF
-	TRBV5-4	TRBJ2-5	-	TGTGCCAGCAGCTTCCCCACCGAGAGCCAGTACTTC	CASSFPTESQYF
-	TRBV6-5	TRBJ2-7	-	TGTGCCAGCAGCCTACTAGCTGGGGGTTCCGAGCAGTACTTC	CASSLLAGGSEQYF
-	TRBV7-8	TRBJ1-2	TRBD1	TGTGCCAGCAGCTTAGCGGCCGGGGGGCAGGGGGCGTCGGGCTACACCTTC	CASSLAAGGQGASGYTF
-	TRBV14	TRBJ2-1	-	TGTGCCAGCAGCCCGGCCCTGGCGGCCTACAATGAGCAGTTCTTC	CASSPALAAYNEQFF
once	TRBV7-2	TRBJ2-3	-	TGTGCCAGCAACTCCCAGGGTGGGACAGATACGCAGTATTTT	CASNSQGGTDTQYF
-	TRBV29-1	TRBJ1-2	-	TGCAGCGTTCAGGAGGGGAGCGGCTACACCTTC	CSVQEGSGYTF
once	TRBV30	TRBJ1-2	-	TGTGCCTGGAGTGTATCCGTAGGCGGCTATGGCTACACCTTC	CAWSVSVGGYGYTF
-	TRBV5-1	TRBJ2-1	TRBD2	TGCGCCAGCAGCATAGGGACTAGCGGTCAGTCGTCCCAGTTCTTC	CASSIGTSGQSSQFF
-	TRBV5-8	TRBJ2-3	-	TGTGCCAGCAGCTTGAATAATGTAGTAACAGATACGCAGTATTTT	CASSLNNVVTDTQYF
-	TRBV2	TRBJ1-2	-	TGTGCCAGCAGTGAATTGGCTGGTGGCTATGGCTACACCTTC	CASSELAGGYGYTF
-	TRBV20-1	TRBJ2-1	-	TGCAGTGCTAGAGATCGGGTTGAGCAGTTCTTC	CSARDRVEQFF
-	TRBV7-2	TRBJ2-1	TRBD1	TGTGCCAGCACCGAGACAGGGGGGAACTACAATGAGCAGTTCTTC	CASTETGGNYNEQFF
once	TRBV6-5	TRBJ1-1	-	TGTGCCAGCAGTTACAAACCAGGAGGCGCTGAAGCTTTCTTT	CASSYKPGGAEAFF
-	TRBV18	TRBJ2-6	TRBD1	TGTGCCAGCTCACCGACAGGGACAGGGGCCAACGTCCTGACTTTC	CASSPTGTGANVLTF
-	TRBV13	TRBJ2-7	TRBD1	TGTGCCAGCAGCTTAGCCGGGACAGGGACCTCCTACGAGCAGTACTTC	CASSLAGTGTSYEQYF